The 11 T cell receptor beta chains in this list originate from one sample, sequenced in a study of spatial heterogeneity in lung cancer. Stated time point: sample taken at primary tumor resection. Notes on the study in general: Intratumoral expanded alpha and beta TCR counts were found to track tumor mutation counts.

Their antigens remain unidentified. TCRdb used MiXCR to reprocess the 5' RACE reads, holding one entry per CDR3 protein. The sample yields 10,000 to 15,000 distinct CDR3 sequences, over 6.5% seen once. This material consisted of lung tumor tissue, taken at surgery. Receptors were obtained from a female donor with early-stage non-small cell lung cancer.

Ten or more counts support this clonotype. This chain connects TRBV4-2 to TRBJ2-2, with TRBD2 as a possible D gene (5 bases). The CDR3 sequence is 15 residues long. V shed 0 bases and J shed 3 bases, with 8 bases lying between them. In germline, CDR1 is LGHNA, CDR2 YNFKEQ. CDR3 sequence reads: CASSQDLLDTGELFF. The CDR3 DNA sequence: TGTGCCAGCAGCCAAGATCTACTAGACACCGGGGAGCTGTTTTTT.

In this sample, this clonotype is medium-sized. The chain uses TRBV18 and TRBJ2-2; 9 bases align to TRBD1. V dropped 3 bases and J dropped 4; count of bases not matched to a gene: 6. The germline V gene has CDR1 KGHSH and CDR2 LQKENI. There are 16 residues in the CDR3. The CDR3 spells CASSPRGQGSTGELFF. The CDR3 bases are TGTGCCAGCTCACCGAGGGGACAGGGAAGCACCGGGGAGCTGTTTTTT.

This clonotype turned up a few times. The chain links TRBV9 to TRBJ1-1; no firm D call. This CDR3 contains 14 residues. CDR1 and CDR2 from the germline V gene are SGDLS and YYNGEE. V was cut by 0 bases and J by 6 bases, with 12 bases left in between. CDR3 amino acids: CASSVDPGGSEAFF. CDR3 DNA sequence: TGTGCCAGCAGCGTAGATCCGGGAGGCTCTGAAGCTTTCTTT.

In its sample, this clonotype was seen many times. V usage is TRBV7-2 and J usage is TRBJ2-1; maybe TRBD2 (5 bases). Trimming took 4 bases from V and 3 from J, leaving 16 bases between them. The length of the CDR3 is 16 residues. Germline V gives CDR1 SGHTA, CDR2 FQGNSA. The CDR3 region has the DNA TGTGCCAGCAGCTCCTACCCTGGGAGATTCTACAATGAGCAGTTCTTC. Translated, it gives CASSSYPGRFYNEQFF.

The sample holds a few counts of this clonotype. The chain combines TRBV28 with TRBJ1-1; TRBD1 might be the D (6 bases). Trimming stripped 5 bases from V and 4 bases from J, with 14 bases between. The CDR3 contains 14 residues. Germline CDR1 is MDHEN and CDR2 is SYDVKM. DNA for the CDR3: TGTGCCAGCAGTCCGAGAGGGGGAATCACTGAAGCTTTCTTT. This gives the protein CASSPRGGITEAFF. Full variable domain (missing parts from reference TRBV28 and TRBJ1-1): DVKVTQSSRYLVKRTGEKVFLECVQDMDHENMFWYRQDPGLGLRLIYFSYDVKMKEKGDIPEGYSVSREKKERFSLILESASTNQTSMYLCASSPRGGITEAFFGQGTRLTVV.

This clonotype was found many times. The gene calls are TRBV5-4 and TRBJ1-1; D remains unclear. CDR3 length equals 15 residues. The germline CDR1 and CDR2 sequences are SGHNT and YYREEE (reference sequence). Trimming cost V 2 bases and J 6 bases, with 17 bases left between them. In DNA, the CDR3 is TGTGCCAGCAGCTTTTGGCCCCTAAGGGTCGCTGAAGCTTTCTTT. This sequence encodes CASSFWPLRVAEAFF.

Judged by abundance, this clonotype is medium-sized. CDR3 residues: CASSIGNRGETFF. In DNA form, the CDR3 reads TGTGCCAGTAGTATAGGAAACAGGGGGGAGACGTTCTTC. The chain carries TRBV19 and TRBJ2-1, with 8 bases aligning to TRBD1. J was trimmed by 15 bases and V by 1 base; bases with no gene match: 8. CDR3 size: 13 residues. CDR1 LNHDA and CDR2 SQIVND come from the germline V gene (reference sequence).

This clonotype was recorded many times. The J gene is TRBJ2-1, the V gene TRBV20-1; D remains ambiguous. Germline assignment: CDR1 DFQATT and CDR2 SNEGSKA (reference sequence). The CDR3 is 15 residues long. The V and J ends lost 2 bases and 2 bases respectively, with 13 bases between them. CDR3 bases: TGCAGTGCTAGAATAACCTACACGACCTACAATGAGCAGTTCTTC. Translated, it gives CSARITYTTYNEQFF.

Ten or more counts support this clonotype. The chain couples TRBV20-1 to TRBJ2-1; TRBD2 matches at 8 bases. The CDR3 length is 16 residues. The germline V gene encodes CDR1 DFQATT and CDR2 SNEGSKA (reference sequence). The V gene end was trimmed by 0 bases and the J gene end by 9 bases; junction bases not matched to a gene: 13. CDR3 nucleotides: TGCAGTGCTAGAGATCCCCGGGGGGGTGGGTATGGTGAGCAGTTCTTC. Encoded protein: CSARDPRGGGYGEQFF.

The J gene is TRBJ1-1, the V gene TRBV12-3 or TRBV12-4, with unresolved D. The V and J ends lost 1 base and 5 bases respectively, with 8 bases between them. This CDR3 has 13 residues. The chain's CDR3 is CASSLGTGTEAFF. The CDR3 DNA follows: TGTGCCAGCAGTTTAGGGACGGGGACTGAAGCTTTCTTT.

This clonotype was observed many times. The CDR3 DNA follows: TGTGCCAGCAGCTTACGCACGATGCAGTACTTC. Its translation is CASSLRTMQYF. The V and J genes are TRBV7-9 and TRBJ2-7; D is unclear. V was cut by 2 bases and J by 9 bases, with 8 bases left in between. The CDR3 consists of 11 residues. The germline CDR1 and CDR2 sequences are SEHNR and FQNEAQ (reference sequence).